This T cell receptor beta chain was retrieved from a study of blood T cell repertoires in COVID-19. About the research overall: The study drew acute and convalescent COVID-19 samples from the United States, Italy and Spain.

The CDR3 consists of 14 residues. Germline V lookup: CDR1 SGHAT, CDR2 FQNNGV. V was cut by 5 bases and J by 8 bases, with 18 bases left in between. The participants were between about 18 and 90 years old and came from 24 US areas. Researchers sorted participants into cohorts using their self-reported clinical history. A COVID-19 case had been met by exposed participants during the 2 weeks before study entry. Sequenced by immunoSEQ multiplex PCR; TCRdb stores in-frame clones only, minus some. The sample shows about 220,000 clones, roughly 85% of them seen only once. The receptor's source is a woman aged 50 to 65 who had been exposed to COVID-19. The sample comprised PBMCs or T cells enriched from blood (not recorded which). The chain has TRBV11-2 and TRBJ1-2; no clear D. The CDR3 loop is CASSPLEAILGYTF. The DNA of the CDR3 is TGTGCCAGCAGCCCTTTGGAGGCGATACTAGGCTACACCTTC.